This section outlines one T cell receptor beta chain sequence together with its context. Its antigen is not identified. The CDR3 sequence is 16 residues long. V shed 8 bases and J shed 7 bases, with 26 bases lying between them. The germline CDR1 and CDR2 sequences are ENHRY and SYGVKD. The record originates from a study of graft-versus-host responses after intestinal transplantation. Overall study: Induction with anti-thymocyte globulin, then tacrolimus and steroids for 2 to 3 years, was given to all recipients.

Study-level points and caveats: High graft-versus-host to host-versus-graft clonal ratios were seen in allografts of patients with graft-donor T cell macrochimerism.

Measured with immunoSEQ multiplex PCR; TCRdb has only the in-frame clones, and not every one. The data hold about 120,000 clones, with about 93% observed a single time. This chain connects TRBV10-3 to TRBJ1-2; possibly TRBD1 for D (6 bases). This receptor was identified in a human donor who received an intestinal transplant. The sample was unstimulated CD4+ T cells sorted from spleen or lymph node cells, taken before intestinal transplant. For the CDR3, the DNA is TGTGCCATCTACCAACCAGGACAGACCTTCGTCTCTGGCTACACCTTC. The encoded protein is CAIYQPGQTFVSGYTF.